Listed below are T cell receptor beta chains from one sample, sequenced in a study of cytomegalovirus exposure and HLA in healthy donors. Assay used: immunoSEQ multiplex PCR; TCRdb lists only in-frame clones, some missing. The sample comprises 160,000 or so clones, about 72% of which are singletons, and more than 1.3% rests with the top ten. The material sequenced was PBMCs. The receptors derive from a male donor in good health and CMV-seronegative. CDR3s include the opening cysteine and the closing phenylalanine or tryptophan. D genes are given only for firm matches. Part of the rows lack a size; the others show once, few, many or a class for expanded clones.

j_call,clone_size,d_call,v_call,cdr3_aa,cdr3_nt
TRBJ1-1,-,-,TRBV4-3,CASSQGRATEAFF,TGCGCCAGCAGCCAAGGCAGGGCCACTGAAGCTTTCTTT
TRBJ1-3,few,TRBD1,TRBV4-1,CASSQTGTGGTNTIYF,TGCGCCAGCAGCCAAACCGGGACAGGGGGCACAAACACCATATATTTT
TRBJ1-2,once,-,TRBV6-6,CASSPTTANGYTF,TGTGCCAGCAGCCCAACGACAGCAAATGGCTACACCTTC
TRBJ1-1,-,-,TRBV6-6,CASKSREVTEAFF,TGTGCCAGCAAATCACGGGAAGTCACTGAAGCTTTCTTT
TRBJ2-7,-,-,TRBV4-3,CASSQDYRDEQYF,TGCGCCAGCAGCCAAGACTACCGGGACGAGCAGTACTTC
TRBJ1-5,-,-,TRBV6-5,CASRSGGKHQPQHF,TGTGCCAGCAGAAGTGGGGGGAAGCATCAGCCCCAGCATTTT
TRBJ2-7,-,-,TRBV7-9,CASSKRGGETSYEQYF,TGTGCCAGCAGTAAAAGGGGAGGAGAAACCTCTTACGAGCAGTACTTC
TRBJ2-7,-,TRBD1,TRBV7-8,CASSGRQGVYEQYF,TGTGCCAGCAGCGGTCGACAGGGGGTCTACGAGCAGTACTTC
TRBJ2-2,few,-,TRBV7-2,CASSLALQAKVAGELFF,TGTGCCAGCAGCTTAGCGCTACAGGCCAAGGTCGCCGGGGAGCTGTTTTTT
TRBJ1-2,once,TRBD1,TRBV28,CASSLSGTGYGYTF,TGTGCCAGCAGTTTAAGCGGGACAGGGTACGGCTACACCTTC
TRBJ1-3,-,TRBD1,TRBV6-6,CASSYSRGPGNTIYF,TGTGCCAGCAGTTACTCGAGGGGGCCTGGAAACACCATATATTTT
TRBJ2-1,-,-,TRBV4-1,CASSLRSYNEQFF,TGCGCCAGCAGCCTCCGCTCCTACAATGAGCAGTTCTTC
TRBJ2-3,-,TRBD2,TRBV7-8,CASRASGRAANADTQYF,TGTGCCAGCAGAGCTAGCGGGAGGGCCGCCAACGCAGATACGCAGTATTTT
TRBJ2-1,few,TRBD2,TRBV5-8,CASRTSGIPYNEQFF,TGTGCCAGCAGGACTAGCGGGATACCCTACAATGAGCAGTTCTTC
TRBJ1-1,-,-,TRBV15,CAASRDLPGSGTEAFF,TGTGCCGCCAGCAGAGATCTCCCAGGCAGCGGCACTGAAGCTTTCTTT
TRBJ2-1,-,-,TRBV14,CASSQDLPSSYNEQFF,TGTGCCAGCAGCCAAGATCTCCCGAGCTCCTACAATGAGCAGTTCTTC
TRBJ1-2,-,-,TRBV28,CASSYMDYGYTF,TGTGCCAGCAGTTACATGGACTATGGCTACACCTTC
TRBJ2-1,-,TRBD2,TRBV4-1,CASSQVGLAAYNEQFF,TGCGCCAGCAGCCAAGTTGGACTAGCGGCTTACAATGAGCAGTTCTTC
TRBJ2-3,-,TRBD2,TRBV7-2,CASSLDSGGAIDTQYF,TGTGCCAGCAGCTTAGATAGCGGGGGGGCAATTGATACGCAGTATTTT
TRBJ2-1,once,-,TRBV7-6,CASSQTYSSYNEQFF,TGTGCCAGCAGCCAGACATACAGCTCCTACAATGAGCAGTTCTTC
TRBJ1-2,-,-,TRBV6-1,CASSESRRNYGYTF,TGTGCCAGCAGTGAAAGTCGCAGGAACTATGGCTACACCTTC
TRBJ2-3,-,TRBD1,TRBV5-1,CASSLAGQVTDTQYF,TGCGCCAGCAGCTTGGCCGGACAGGTTACAGATACGCAGTATTTT
TRBJ2-2,-,TRBD2,TRBV7-3,CASSSPTAGGGGELFF,TGTGCCAGCAGCTCCCCCACAGCGGGGGGGGGCGGGGAGCTGTTTTTT
TRBJ2-1,-,-,TRBV29-1,CSVEHQRTTGRVGNEQFF,TGCAGCGTCGAACATCAAAGAACAACAGGGCGGGTCGGCAATGAGCAGTTCTTC
TRBJ2-3,-,TRBD2,TRBV11-2,CASSLRPQAGGEDTQYF,TGTGCCAGCAGCTTAAGGCCCCAAGCGGGAGGGGAAGATACGCAGTATTTT
TRBJ2-5,-,-,TRBV4-3,CASSQVWHNQETQYF,TGCGCCAGCAGCCAAGTGTGGCATAACCAAGAGACCCAGTACTTC
TRBJ2-2,-,-,TRBV7-9,CASSRDYTGELFF,TGTGCCAGCAGTAGGGACTACACCGGGGAGCTGTTTTTT
TRBJ2-7,-,TRBD1,TRBV7-9,CASSQPGQPFEQYF,TGTGCCAGCAGTCAGCCGGGACAGCCCTTTGAGCAGTACTTC
TRBJ2-7,-,TRBD1,TRBV28,CASSLDRAANEQYF,TGTGCCAGCAGCCTGGACAGGGCCGCGAACGAGCAGTACTTC
TRBJ2-7,-,-,TRBV6-5,CASSRDRVSYEQYF,TGTGCCAGCTCCCGGGATAGGGTTTCCTACGAGCAGTACTTC
TRBJ2-2,-,TRBD1,TRBV30,CAWSRGLAGELFF,TGTGCCTGGAGCAGGGGGCTGGCCGGGGAGCTGTTTTTT
TRBJ2-1,-,TRBD2,TRBV7-9,CASSLAPAGGLYEQFF,TGTGCCAGCAGCTTAGCCCCAGCGGGGGGGCTCTATGAGCAGTTCTTC
TRBJ2-5,-,-,TRBV7-8,CASRQTGETQYF,TGTGCCAGCAGGCAAACAGGGGAGACCCAGTACTTC
TRBJ2-3,-,-,TRBV7-3,CASSPNRFTSTDTQYF,TGTGCCAGCAGCCCGAACAGGTTCACTAGCACAGATACGCAGTATTTT
TRBJ2-1,-,TRBD2,TRBV10-3,CAISAPSGSYNEQFF,TGTGCCATCAGTGCCCCTAGCGGCTCCTACAATGAGCAGTTCTTC
TRBJ1-1,-,TRBD1,TRBV28,CASIVGQGLGDTEAFF,TGTGCCAGCATCGTGGGACAGGGATTAGGAGACACTGAAGCTTTCTTT
TRBJ1-5,many,TRBD1,TRBV18,CASSLGQGRDQPQHF,TGTGCCAGCTCCCTCGGACAGGGTAGGGATCAGCCCCAGCATTTT
TRBJ1-5,-,TRBD1,TRBV19,CASRWGQSNQPQHF,TGTGCCAGTAGATGGGGACAGAGCAATCAGCCCCAGCATTTT
TRBJ2-5,-,-,TRBV4-3,CASSQVSGTQYF,TGCGCCAGCAGCCAAGTGTCAGGGACCCAGTACTTC
TRBJ2-5,-,-,TRBV18,CASSPTIQETQYF,TGTGCCAGCTCACCGACAATTCAAGAGACCCAGTACTTC
TRBJ1-1,-,-,TRBV6-1,CASSGLTMNTEAFF,TGTGCCAGCAGTGGCTTGACAATGAACACTGAAGCTTTCTTT
TRBJ2-7,-,-,TRBV7-2,CASSPPGHLYEQYF,TGTGCCAGCAGCCCTCCGGGACACTTATACGAGCAGTACTTC
TRBJ2-7,-,-,TRBV5-1,CASSLESNYEQYF,TGCGCCAGCAGCTTGGAATCCAACTACGAGCAGTACTTC
TRBJ2-7,-,TRBD1,TRBV11-2,CASSLDPGQGVYEQYF,TGTGCCAGCAGCTTAGATCCGGGACAGGGGGTCTACGAGCAGTACTTC
TRBJ2-1,-,TRBD2,TRBV19,CASSISGSSYNEQFF,TGTGCCAGTAGTATTAGCGGGAGCTCCTACAATGAGCAGTTCTTC
TRBJ1-2,-,-,TRBV6-1,CASTRGQGYTF,TGTGCCAGCACCAGGGGTCAGGGCTACACCTTC
TRBJ2-3,few,TRBD2,TRBV9,CASSVGSGGTDTQYF,TGTGCCAGCAGCGTAGGGAGCGGGGGCACAGATACGCAGTATTTT
TRBJ1-2,-,-,TRBV15,CATREQGGIWDYGYTF,TGTGCCACCAGAGAGCAGGGAGGGATTTGGGACTATGGCTACACCTTC
TRBJ2-1,-,TRBD2,TRBV28,CASSIRLAGPSDEQFF,TGTGCCAGCTCAATCCGACTAGCGGGCCCCAGCGATGAGCAGTTCTTC
TRBJ1-1,-,-,TRBV7-3,CASSLTGGNTEAFF,TGTGCCAGCAGCTTAACGGGGGGGAACACTGAAGCTTTCTTT
TRBJ2-1,-,-,TRBV4-1,CASSHGSGWLFF,TGCGCCAGCAGCCATGGGAGCGGATGGCTGTTCTTC
TRBJ2-2,-,TRBD2,TRBV15,CATSKGPLAGVTGELFF,TGTGCCACCAGCAAAGGTCCCCTAGCGGGAGTTACCGGGGAGCTGTTTTTT
TRBJ2-5,-,TRBD2,TRBV28,CASRSSGNQETQYF,TGTGCCAGCAGGTCTAGCGGGAACCAAGAGACCCAGTACTTC
TRBJ1-4,-,-,TRBV28,CASKGDEKLFF,TGTGCCAGCAAGGGGGACGAAAAACTGTTTTTT
TRBJ1-1,-,TRBD1,TRBV7-9,CASSARTGGNTEAFF,TGTGCCAGCAGCGCCCGGACAGGCGGGAACACTGAAGCTTTCTTT